The 3 T cell receptor beta chains given below trace back to one sample, sequenced in a study of cytomegalovirus exposure and HLA in healthy donors. PCR primers comprised 60 Vbeta and 13 Jbeta primers. Sequencing was performed with immunoSEQ multiplex PCR; in TCRdb, only in-frame clones are kept and a portion is missing. The sample consists of 200,000 or so clones, approximately 79% of them appearing once. The sample taken for sequencing was PBMCs. The source is a man between 18 and 35 years old in good health and CMV-seronegative.

The rearrangement uses TRBV7-2 and TRBJ1-1; no firm D call. The V end was cut by 2 bases, the J end by 0 bases, with 7 bases between. The CDR3 is 14 amino acids. CDR1 SGHTA and CDR2 FQGNSA come from the germline V gene. As DNA, the CDR3 is TGTGCCAGCAGCTTAAAAAGCTTGAACACTGAAGCTTTCTTT. Translated: CASSLKSLNTEAFF. Full variable domain (missing parts from reference TRBV7-2 and TRBJ1-1): GAGVSQSPSNKVTEKGKDVELRCDPISGHTALYWYRQSLGQGLEFLIYFQGNSAPDKSGLPSDRFSAERTGGSVSTLTIQRTQQEDSAVYLCASSLKSLNTEAFFGQGTRLTVV.

The genes are TRBV19 and TRBJ2-1; 7 bases align to TRBD2. This CDR3 region has 17 residues. CDR1 and CDR2 (germline): LNHDA, SQIVND (reference sequence). The J segment lost 7 bases and the V segment lost 1 base, leaving 13 bases of the junction unmatched. The CDR3 spells CASSIGSGGAGGNEQFF. The CDR3 nucleotides read TGTGCCAGTAGTATAGGAAGCGGAGGGGCCGGGGGGAATGAGCAGTTCTTC.

In this sample, this clone turned up a few times. For the CDR3, the DNA is TGTGCCAGCAGATCGGGTCGTACTTACTACAATGAGCAGTTCTTC. This gives the protein CASRSGRTYYNEQFF. The chain uses TRBV5-6 and TRBJ2-1; D remains ambiguous. Germline V lookup: CDR1 SGHDT, CDR2 YYEEEE. The CDR3 extends over 15 amino acids. Trimming left V 5 bases short and J 3 bases short, with 15 bases between.